Shown below are 7 T cell receptor beta chains from a single sample sequenced in a study of PD-1 blockade in classical Hodgkin lymphoma. Profiled with immunoSEQ multiplex PCR; TCRdb holds only in-frame clones, not every one. The repertoire holds 20,000 to 25,000 clones, with approximately 65% as singletons. As for time point: cycle 4 day 1 (C4D1), after 6 weeks of nivolumab. Each patient experienced a relapse that followed autologous stem cell transplantation, and brentuximab vedotin exposure varied. Thawed PBMCs were the source of CD4+ T cells, purified by magnetic negative selection. The source was CD4+ T cells from blood, collected before the fourth cycle of nivolumab. Receptor source: a human donor with classical Hodgkin lymphoma.

The chain uses TRBV30 and TRBJ1-3; no clear D gene. The CDR3 totals 11 residues. The V end was cut by 0 bases, the J end by 9 bases, with 6 bases between. The germline CDR1 and CDR2 sequences are GTSNPN and SVGIG (reference sequence). In DNA form, the CDR3 reads TGTGCCTGGAGTGTAAGGTTCACCATATATTTT. Its translation: CAWSVRFTIYF.

The chain is built from TRBV5-5 and TRBJ2-5; no reliable D call. The CDR3 sequence is 15 residues long. CDR1 SGHKS and CDR2 YYEKEE come from the germline V gene (reference sequence). With 4 bases removed from V and 0 bases from J, the gap between germline ends came to 13 bases. The CDR3 is CASSKRFGNQETQYF. As DNA, the CDR3 is TGTGCCAGCAGCAAACGTTTCGGCAACCAAGAGACCCAGTACTTC. Combining the CDR3 with reference TRBV5-5 and TRBJ2-5 gives the whole variable domain DAGVTQSPTHLIKTRGQQVTLRCSPISGHKSVSWYQQVLGQGPQFIFQYYEKEERGRGNFPDRFSARQFPNYSSELNVNALLLGDSALYLCASSKRFGNQETQYFGPGTRLLVL.

This sequence joins TRBV5-1 and TRBJ1-5; D gene unclear. The CDR3 length is 14 residues. Trimming removed 1 base at V and 4 bases at J, with 9 bases between. Germline V gene sequence: CDR1 SGHRS, CDR2 YFSETQ. CDR3: CASSLSGSNQPQHF. The CDR3 nucleotides are TGCGCCAGCAGCTTGTCTGGTAGTAATCAGCCCCAGCATTTT.

The V gene is TRBV6-5, the J gene TRBJ1-5; 7 bases are shared with TRBD1. Looked up from germline, CDR1 is MNHEY and CDR2 is SVGAGI. V shed 6 bases, J shed 4 bases, and the junction held 6 bases outside the gene matches. This CDR3 region has 14 residues. This CDR3 is CASRATGRNQPQHF. DNA of the CDR3: TGTGCCAGCAGAGCGACAGGGCGGAATCAGCCCCAGCATTTT.

This chain connects TRBV4-3 to TRBJ1-2; D possibly corresponds to TRBD1 (6 bases). The CDR3 has 14 residues. Trimming shortened V by 0 bases and J by 7 bases, and 12 bases separated the two germline ends. In germline, CDR1 is LGHNA, CDR2 YSLEER. CDR3 sequence: CASSQDFRGPGYTF. In DNA form, the CDR3 reads TGCGCCAGCAGCCAAGATTTCAGGGGACCTGGCTACACCTTC.

The rearrangement uses TRBV10-3 and TRBJ1-6; maybe TRBD1 (5 bases). The CDR3 length is 13 residues. Germline lookup yields CDR1 ENHRY and CDR2 SYGVKD. V gave up 6 bases and J gave up 9 bases, with 12 bases separating them. Here the CDR3 DNA reads TGTGCCATCAGGGGACGCCTTTTTTCACCCCTCCACTTT. This translates into CAIRGRLFSPLHF.

The chain recombines TRBV27 with TRBJ2-3, with 9 bases that match TRBD2. The junction had 16 bases not matched to a gene; V was cut back by 0 bases and J by 3 bases. Germline V gene sequence: CDR1 MNHEY, CDR2 SMNVEV (reference sequence). This CDR3 spans 20 amino acids. The CDR3 region is CASSLSALAGFFGGTDTQYF. The CDR3 DNA reads as TGTGCCAGCAGTTTATCTGCGCTAGCGGGGTTCTTCGGAGGGACAGATACGCAGTATTTT.